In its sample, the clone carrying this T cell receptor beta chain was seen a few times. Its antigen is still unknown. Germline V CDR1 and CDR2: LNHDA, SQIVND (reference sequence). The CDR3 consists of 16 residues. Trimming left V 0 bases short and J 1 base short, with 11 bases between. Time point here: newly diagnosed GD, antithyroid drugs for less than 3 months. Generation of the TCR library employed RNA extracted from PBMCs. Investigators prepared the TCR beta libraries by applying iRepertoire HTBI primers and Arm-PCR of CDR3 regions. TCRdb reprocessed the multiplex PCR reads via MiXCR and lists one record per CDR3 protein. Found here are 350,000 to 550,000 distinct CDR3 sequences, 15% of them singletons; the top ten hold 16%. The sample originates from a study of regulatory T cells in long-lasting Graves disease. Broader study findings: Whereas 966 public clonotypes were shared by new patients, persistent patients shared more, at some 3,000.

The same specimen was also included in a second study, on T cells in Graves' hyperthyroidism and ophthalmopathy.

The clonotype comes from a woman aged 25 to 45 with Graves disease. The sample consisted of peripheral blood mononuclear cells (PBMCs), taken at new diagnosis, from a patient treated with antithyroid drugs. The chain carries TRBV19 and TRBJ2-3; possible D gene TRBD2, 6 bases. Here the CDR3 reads CASSIDRGRGTDTQYF. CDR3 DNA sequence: TGTGCCAGTAGTATAGATCGGGGGAGAGGCACAGATACGCAGTATTTT.